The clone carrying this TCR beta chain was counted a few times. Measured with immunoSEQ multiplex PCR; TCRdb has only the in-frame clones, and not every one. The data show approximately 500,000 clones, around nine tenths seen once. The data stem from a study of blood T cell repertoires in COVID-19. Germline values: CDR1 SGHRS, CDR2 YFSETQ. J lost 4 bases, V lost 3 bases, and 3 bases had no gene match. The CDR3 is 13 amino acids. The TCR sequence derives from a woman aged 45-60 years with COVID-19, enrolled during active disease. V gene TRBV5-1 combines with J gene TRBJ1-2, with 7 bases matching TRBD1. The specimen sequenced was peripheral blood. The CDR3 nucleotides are TGCGCCAGCAGCTCGACAGGGACCTATGGCTACACCTTC. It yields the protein CASSSTGTYGYTF.